The clone carrying this TCR beta chain was seen only a few times. As handled by the study authors: Estimation of nucleated cell counts relied on the amplification of reference gene primers. Repertoires were generated with immunoSEQ multiplex PCR, while TCRdb's copy carries only in-frame clones and drops some. V, J and clone size reflect that table, while D and trimming were determined from the DNA. The sample yields some 46,000 clones, over 80% seen once. The CDR3 loop spans 13 amino acids. Per the germline V gene, CDR1 is SGHTA and CDR2 is FQGNSA. V was cut by 5 bases and J by 7 bases, with 14 bases left in between. This sample is drawn from a study of blood T cell repertoires in COVID-19. Overall study context: There were acute and convalescent COVID-19 samples, and they came from the United States, Italy and Spain. The analysed material was cDNA or gDNA that came from T cells, B-cell-depleted T cells, or PBMCs.

The sequence was collected from a man aged 60 to 75 with active COVID-19. Sequencing was carried out using peripheral blood. The chain links TRBV7-2 to TRBJ1-1; no clear D. The DNA of the CDR3 is TGTGCCAGCAGCCCTGGCAGCCTAGTTGAAGCTTTCTTT. This translates into CASSPGSLVEAFF.